This TCR beta chain derives from a study of immune cell composition in non-small cell lung cancer. Assay: immunoSEQ multiplex PCR; the TCRdb copy retains only in-frame clones and omits some. The table lists 2,000 to 2,500 clones, almost 70% of them singletons. Normal lung was taken at the farthest possible site, at least 3 cm from tumour. Template was genomic DNA from frozen, unsorted single-cell suspensions. Points from the study as a whole: Tumour-reactive clones were not shown to match dominant in vivo tumour clones. 60% to 75% of squamous and 30% to 40% of adenocarcinoma cases had tumour-associated clones >0.5%. TIL tumour reactivity correlated with maximal tumour-associated clone frequency in adenocarcinoma.

For this clone: Its specificity is not known.

Trimming stripped 2 bases from V and 3 bases from J, with 11 bases between. The CDR3 has 15 amino acids. Germline V gives CDR1 MDHEN, CDR2 SYDVKM. Sequencing was carried out using non-adjacent lung tissue. The clonotype comes from a human donor with non-small cell lung cancer. The chain recombines TRBV28 with TRBJ2-1; the D gene is possibly TRBD2 (7 bases). The CDR3 reads CASSLRGGHYNEQFF. CDR3 sequence (DNA): TGTGCCAGCAGTTTACGCGGGGGCCACTACAATGAGCAGTTCTTC.